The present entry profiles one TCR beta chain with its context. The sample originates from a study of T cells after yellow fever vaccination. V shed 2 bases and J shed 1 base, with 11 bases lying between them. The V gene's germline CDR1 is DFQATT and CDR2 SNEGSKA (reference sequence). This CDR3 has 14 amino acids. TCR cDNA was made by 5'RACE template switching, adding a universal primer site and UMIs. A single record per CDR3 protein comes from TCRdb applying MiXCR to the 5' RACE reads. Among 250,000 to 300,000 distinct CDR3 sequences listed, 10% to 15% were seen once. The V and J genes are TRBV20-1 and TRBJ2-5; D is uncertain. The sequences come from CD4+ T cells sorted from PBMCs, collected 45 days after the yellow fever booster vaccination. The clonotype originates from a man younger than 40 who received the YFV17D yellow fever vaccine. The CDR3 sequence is CSARSHTRQETQYF. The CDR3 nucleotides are TGCAGTGCTAGATCCCATACCCGCCAAGAGACCCAGTACTTC.